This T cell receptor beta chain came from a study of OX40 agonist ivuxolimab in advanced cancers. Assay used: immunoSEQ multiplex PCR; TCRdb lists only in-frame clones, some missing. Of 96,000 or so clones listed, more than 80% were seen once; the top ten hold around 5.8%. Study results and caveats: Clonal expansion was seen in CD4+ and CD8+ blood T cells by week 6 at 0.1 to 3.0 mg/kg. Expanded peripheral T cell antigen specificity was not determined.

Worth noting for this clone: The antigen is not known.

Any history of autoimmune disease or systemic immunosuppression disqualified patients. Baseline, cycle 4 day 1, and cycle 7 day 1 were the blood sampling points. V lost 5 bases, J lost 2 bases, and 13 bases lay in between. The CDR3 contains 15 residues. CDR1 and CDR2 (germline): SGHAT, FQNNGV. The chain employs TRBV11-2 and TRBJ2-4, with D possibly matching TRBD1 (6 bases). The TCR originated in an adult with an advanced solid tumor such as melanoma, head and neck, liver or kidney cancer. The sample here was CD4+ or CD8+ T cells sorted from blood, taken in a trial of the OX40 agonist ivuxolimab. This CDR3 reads CASSHRDVTKNIQYF. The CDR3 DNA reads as TGTGCCAGCAGCCACAGGGATGTGACCAAAAACATTCAGTACTTC.